This T cell receptor beta chain is drawn from a study of T cell changes during pregnancy in multiple sclerosis. The assay was immunoSEQ multiplex PCR, and TCRdb's table has in-frame clones only and misses some. The table records approximately 46,000 clones, about 91% of them present only once. V trimming: 0 bases; J trimming: 4 bases; junction bases outside the gene matches: 6. This CDR3 spans 16 amino acids. Per germline, CDR1 SGDLS and CDR2 YYNGEE. The chain has TRBV9 and TRBJ2-3; the match to TRBD2 covers 9 bases. The sequenced sample was CD8+ T cells from peripheral blood mononuclear cells, obtained after pregnancy. This clonotype was sampled from a female donor with multiple sclerosis, enrolled in a pregnancy study. CDR3 nucleotide sequence: TGTGCCAGCAGCGTAGGGCGGGGGGGAGGCGCAGATACGCAGTATTTT. Translating gives CASSVGRGGGADTQYF.